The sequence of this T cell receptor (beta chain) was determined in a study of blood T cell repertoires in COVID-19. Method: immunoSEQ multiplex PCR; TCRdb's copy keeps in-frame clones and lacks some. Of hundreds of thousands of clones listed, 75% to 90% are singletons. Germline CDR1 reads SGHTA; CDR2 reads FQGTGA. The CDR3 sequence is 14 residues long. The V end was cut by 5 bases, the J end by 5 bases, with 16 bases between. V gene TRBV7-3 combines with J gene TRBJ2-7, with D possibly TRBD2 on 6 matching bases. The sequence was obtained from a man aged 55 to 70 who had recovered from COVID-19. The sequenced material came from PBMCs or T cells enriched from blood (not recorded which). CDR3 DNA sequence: TGTGCCAGCAGCCCCCAAGGAGGGCTCGACGAGCAGTACTTC. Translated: CASSPQGGLDEQYF.